A single sample gave rise to the 7 T cell receptor beta chains below, sequenced in a study of post-analysis software for immune sequencing data. Their antigens are not known. Study-level findings and limits: TRBV5-6, TRBV5-1 and TRBV20-1 belonged to a set of about five TRBV segments that were more frequent in patients than controls.

The TCR beta cDNA libraries carried unique molecular identifiers. TCRdb reanalysed the PCR reads using MiXCR and keeps one entry per CDR3 protein. The sample shows 450,000 to 650,000 distinct CDR3 sequences, 44% of them seen only once. The sequenced sample consisted of blood. These receptors all come from a girl between 10 and 17 years old with multiple sclerosis.

CDR3 coding DNA: TGCGCCAGCCTGGTAAATTTGAACACTGAAGCTTTCTTT. Amino acid sequence: CASLVNLNTEAFF. The genes are TRBV5-1 and TRBJ1-1; unclear D gene. Per germline, CDR1 SGHRS and CDR2 YFSETQ. Trimming took 7 bases from V and 0 from J, leaving 10 bases between them. The CDR3 totals 13 residues.

This rearrangement joins TRBV29-1 to TRBJ1-5, with D possibly being TRBD1 (5 bases). V gave up 3 bases and J gave up 6 bases, with 12 bases separating them. This CDR3 contains 13 residues. Per the germline V gene, CDR1 is SQVTM and CDR2 is ANQGSEA. As DNA, the CDR3 is TGCAGCGTTGATGAGGGGATCGGTCAGCCCCAGCATTTT. As protein: CSVDEGIGQPQHF.

The rearrangement joins TRBV7-6 to TRBJ2-5; D unclear. Germline loops: CDR1 SGHVS, CDR2 FNYEAQ. The CDR3 totals 14 residues. Deletions cut 5 bases from V and 2 bases from J, with 12 bases between. The CDR3 reads CASSSTAVQETQYF. Here the CDR3 DNA reads TGTGCCAGCAGCAGCACCGCGGTACAAGAGACCCAGTACTTC.

The rearrangement links TRBV14 to TRBJ2-3; maybe TRBD2 (6 bases). The V end lost 4 bases, the J end lost 3 bases, and 11 bases lay between the germline ends. Germline CDR1 reads SGHDN; CDR2 reads FVKESK. The CDR3 runs 14 residues. The CDR3 spells CASSPVGGTDTQYF. The CDR3 bases are TGTGCCAGCAGCCCAGTCGGGGGTACAGATACGCAGTATTTT.

This clonotype was observed a few times. CDR3 in DNA: TGTGCCAGCAGTTTTACCTCGGGACAGCCGTACTTC. This gives the protein CASSFTSGQPYF. This chain connects TRBV6-6 to TRBJ2-5; 7 positions agree with TRBD1. V gave up 4 bases and J gave up 13 bases; unmatched junction bases: 9. This CDR3 is built from 12 residues. Germline CDR1 MNHNY, CDR2 SVGAGI (reference sequence).

The chain is built from TRBV12-3 or TRBV12-4 and TRBJ2-7; D not resolved. The J call could be wrong; TRBJ2-5 is a better fit for the DNA end. CDR3 length: 14 residues. The CDR3 nucleotides read TGTGCCAGCAGCTATATAGGGCCGAGGGAGACCCAGTACTTC. This gives the protein CASSYIGPRETQYF.

V and J are TRBV12-3 or TRBV12-4 and TRBJ1-2, with 8 bases matching TRBD1. V was clipped by 7 bases and J by 8 bases; unmatched bases: 9. This CDR3 comprises 13 residues. The CDR3 loop reads CASTLTGGYGYTF. In DNA form, the CDR3 reads TGTGCCAGCACTCTCACAGGGGGATACGGCTACACCTTC.